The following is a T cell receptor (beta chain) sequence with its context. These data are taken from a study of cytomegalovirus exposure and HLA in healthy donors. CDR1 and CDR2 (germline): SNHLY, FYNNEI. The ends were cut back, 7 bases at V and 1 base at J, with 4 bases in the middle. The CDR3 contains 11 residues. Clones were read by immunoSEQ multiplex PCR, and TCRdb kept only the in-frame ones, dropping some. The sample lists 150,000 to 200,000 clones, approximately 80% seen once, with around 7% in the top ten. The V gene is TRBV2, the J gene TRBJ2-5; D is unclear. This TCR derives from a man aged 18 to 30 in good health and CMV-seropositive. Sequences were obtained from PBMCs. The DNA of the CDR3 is TGTGCCAGCACCCGCCAAGAGACCCAGTACTTC. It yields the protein CASTRQETQYF. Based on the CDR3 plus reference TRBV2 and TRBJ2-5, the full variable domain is EPEVTQTPSHQVTQMGQEVILRCVPISNHLYFYWYRQILGQKVEFLVSFYNNEISEKSEIFDDQFSVERPDGSNFTLKIRSTKLEDSAMYFCASTRQETQYFGPGTRLLVL.